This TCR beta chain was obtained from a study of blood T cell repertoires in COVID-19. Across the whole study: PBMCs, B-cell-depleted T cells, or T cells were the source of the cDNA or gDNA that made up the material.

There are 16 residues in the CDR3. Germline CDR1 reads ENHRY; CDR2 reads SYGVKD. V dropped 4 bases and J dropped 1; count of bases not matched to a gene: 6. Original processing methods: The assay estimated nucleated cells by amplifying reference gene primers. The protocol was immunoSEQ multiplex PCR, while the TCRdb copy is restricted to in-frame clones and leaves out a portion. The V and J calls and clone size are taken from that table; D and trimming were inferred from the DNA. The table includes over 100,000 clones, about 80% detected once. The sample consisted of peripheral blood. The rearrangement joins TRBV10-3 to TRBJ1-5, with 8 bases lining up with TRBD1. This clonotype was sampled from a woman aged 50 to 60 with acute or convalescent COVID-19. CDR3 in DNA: TGTGCCATCAGTGCGCAGGGGGCGGAAAGCAATCAGCCCCAGCATTTT. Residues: CAISAQGAESNQPQHF.